This T cell receptor beta chain was sequenced for a study of blood T cell repertoires in COVID-19. For the study at large: Donors in the United States, Italy and Spain gave samples during acute or convalescent COVID-19. Nucleic acid was either cDNA or gDNA, and it came from T cells, B-cell-depleted T cells, or PBMCs.

Methods used by the authors: Amplifying reference gene primers gave estimates of nucleated cell counts. Sequenced by immunoSEQ multiplex PCR; TCRdb stores in-frame clones only, minus some. D and trimming were read from the DNA, whereas the V and J calls and clone size are those reported in that table. The top ten clones hold roughly 9.4% of a sample with under 250,000 clones, over 70% of them seen once. In germline, CDR1 is ENHRY, CDR2 SYGVKD. The CDR3 has 16 amino acids. Trimming pared 5 bases from V and 0 bases from J, leaving 14 bases between. The TCR sequence derives from a middle-aged man with active or convalescent COVID-19. The chain uses TRBV10-3 and TRBJ2-1, with D possibly being TRBD2 (5 bases). Sequenced sample: peripheral blood. In DNA form, the CDR3 reads TGTGCCATCAGTAACCTCGGACTTTCCTCCTACAATGAGCAGTTCTTC. Its protein is CAISNLGLSSYNEQFF.